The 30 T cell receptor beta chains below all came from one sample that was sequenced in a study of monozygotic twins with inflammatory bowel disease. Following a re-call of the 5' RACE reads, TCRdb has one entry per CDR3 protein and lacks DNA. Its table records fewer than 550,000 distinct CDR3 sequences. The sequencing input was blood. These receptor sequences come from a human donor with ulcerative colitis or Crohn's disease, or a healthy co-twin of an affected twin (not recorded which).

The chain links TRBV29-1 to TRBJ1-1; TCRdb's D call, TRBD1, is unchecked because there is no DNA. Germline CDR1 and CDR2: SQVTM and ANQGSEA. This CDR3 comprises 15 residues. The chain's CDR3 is CSACRGVGGNTEAFF.

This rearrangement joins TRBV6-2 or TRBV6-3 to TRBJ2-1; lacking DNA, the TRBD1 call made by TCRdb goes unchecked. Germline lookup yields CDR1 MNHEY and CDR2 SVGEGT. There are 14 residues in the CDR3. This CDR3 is CASSSGTEADEQFF.

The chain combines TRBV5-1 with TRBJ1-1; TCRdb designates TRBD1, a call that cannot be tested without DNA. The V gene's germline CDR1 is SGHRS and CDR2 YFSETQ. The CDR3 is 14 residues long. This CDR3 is CASSLRAESTEAFF.

The CDR3 protein is CASSSLAGGLQYF. This chain connects TRBV7-6 to TRBJ2-4; the D call from TCRdb, TRBD2, cannot be confirmed without DNA. Germline V gives CDR1 SGHVS, CDR2 FNYEAQ. The CDR3 is 13 amino acids. The variable domain in full, with the rest retrieved from reference TRBV7-6 and TRBJ2-4, is GAGVSQSPRYKVTKRGQDVALRCDPISGHVSLYWYRQALGQGPEFLTYFNYEAQQDKSGLPNDRFSAERPEGSISTLTIQRTEQRDSAMYRCASSSLAGGLQYFGAGTRLSVL.

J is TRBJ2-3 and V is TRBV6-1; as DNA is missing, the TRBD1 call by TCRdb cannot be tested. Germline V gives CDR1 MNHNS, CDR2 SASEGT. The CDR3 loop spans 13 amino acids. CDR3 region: CASVTPGGDTQYF.

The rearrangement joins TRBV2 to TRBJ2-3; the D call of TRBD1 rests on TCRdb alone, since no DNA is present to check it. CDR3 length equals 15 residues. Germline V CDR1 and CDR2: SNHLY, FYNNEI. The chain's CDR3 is CASSIRGSSTDTQYF.

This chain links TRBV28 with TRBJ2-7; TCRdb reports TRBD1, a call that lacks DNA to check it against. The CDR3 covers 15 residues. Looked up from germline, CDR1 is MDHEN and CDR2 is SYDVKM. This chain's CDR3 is CASSSPGHPGGEQYF.

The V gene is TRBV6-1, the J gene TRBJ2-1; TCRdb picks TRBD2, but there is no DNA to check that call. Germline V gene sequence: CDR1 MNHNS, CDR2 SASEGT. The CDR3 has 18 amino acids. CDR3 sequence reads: CASHRASTKDGNYNEQFF.

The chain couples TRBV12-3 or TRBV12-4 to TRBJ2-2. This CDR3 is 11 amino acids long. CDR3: CASTATGELFF.

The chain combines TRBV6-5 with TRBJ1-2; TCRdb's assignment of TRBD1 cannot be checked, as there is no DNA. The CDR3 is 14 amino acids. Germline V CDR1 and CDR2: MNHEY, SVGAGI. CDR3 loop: CASSYWAGKEGYTF.

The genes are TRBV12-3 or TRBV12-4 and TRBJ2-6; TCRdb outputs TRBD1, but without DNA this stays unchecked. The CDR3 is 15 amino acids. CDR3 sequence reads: CASSWDEVGANVLTF.

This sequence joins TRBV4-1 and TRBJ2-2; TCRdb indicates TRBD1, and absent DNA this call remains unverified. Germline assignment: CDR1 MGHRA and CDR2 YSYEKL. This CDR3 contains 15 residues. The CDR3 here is CASSQADSTTGELFF.

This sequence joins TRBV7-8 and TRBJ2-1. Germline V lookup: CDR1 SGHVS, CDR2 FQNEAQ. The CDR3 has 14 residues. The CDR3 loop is CASSFAGESSEQFF.

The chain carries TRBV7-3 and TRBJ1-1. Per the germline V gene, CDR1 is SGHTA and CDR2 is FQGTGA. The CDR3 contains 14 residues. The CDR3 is CASSLTAWGTEAFF.

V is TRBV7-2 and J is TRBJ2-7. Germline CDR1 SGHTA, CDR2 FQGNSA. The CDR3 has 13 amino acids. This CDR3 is CASSLRFTYEQYF. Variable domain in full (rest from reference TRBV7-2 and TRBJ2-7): GAGVSQSPSNKVTEKGKDVELRCDPISGHTALYWYRQSLGQGLEFLIYFQGNSAPDKSGLPSDRFSAERTGGSVSTLTIQRTQQEDSAVYLCASSLRFTYEQYFGPGTRLTVT.

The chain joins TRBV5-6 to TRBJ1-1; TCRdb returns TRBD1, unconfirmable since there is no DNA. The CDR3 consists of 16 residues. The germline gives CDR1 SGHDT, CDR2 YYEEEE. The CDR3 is CASSLVGRSMNTEAFF. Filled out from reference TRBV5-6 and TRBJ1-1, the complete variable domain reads DAGVTQSPTHLIKTRGQQVTLRCSPKSGHDTVSWYQQALGQGPQFIFQYYEEEERQRGNFPDRFSGHQFPNYSSELNVNALLLGDSALYLCASSLVGRSMNTEAFFGQGTRLTVV.

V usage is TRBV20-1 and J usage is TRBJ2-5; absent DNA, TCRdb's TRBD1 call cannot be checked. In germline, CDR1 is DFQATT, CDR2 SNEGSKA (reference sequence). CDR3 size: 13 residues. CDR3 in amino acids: CSARDWGGETQYF.

The CDR3 loop reads CASSTKVTSGSIDEQFF. The chain couples TRBV3-1 to TRBJ2-1; TCRdb gives TRBD2 as the D gene, but with no DNA this cannot be confirmed. The CDR3 consists of 17 residues. CDR1 and CDR2 (germline): LGHDT, YNNKEL (reference sequence).

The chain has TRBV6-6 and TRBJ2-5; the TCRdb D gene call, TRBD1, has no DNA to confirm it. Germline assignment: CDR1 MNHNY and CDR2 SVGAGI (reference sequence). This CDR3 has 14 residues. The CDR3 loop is CASRPAGGQETQYF.

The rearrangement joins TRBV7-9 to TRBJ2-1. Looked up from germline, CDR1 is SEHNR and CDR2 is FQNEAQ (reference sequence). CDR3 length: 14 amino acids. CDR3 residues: CASSLASTHNEQFF.

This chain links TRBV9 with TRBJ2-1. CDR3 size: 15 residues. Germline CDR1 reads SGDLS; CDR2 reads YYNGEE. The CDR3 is CASSVGLEYYNEQFF.

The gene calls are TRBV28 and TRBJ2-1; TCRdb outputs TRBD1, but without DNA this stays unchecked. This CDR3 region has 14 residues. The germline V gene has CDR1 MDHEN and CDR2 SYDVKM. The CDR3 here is CASRTPGGSNEQFF. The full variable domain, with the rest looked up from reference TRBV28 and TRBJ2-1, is DVKVTQSSRYLVKRTGEKVFLECVQDMDHENMFWYRQDPGLGLRLIYFSYDVKMKEKGDIPEGYSVSREKKERFSLILESASTNQTSMYLCASRTPGGSNEQFFGPGTRLTVL.

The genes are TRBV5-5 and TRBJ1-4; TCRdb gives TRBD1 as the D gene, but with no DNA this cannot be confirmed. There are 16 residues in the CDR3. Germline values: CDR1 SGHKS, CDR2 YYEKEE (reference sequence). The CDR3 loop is CASSFLPTGINEKLFF.

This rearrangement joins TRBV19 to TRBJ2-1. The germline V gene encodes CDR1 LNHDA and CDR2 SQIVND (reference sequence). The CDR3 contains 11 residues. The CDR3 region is CASSIANEQFF.

The CDR3 here is CASRGTGIYGYTF. This sequence joins TRBV7-2 and TRBJ1-2; with no DNA, the TCRdb D assignment of TRBD1 cannot be verified. This CDR3 contains 13 residues. Germline loops: CDR1 SGHTA, CDR2 FQGNSA.

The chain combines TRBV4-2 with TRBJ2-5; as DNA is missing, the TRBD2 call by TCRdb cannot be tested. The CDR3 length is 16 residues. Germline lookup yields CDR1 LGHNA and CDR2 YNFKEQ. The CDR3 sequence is CASSQGPLAGQETQYF.

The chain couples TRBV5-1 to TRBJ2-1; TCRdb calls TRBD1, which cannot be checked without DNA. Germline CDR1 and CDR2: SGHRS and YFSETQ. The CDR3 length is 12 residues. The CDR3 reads CASRQEYNEQFF. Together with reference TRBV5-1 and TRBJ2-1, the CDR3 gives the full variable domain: KAGVTQTPRYLIKTRGQQVTLSCSPISGHRSVSWYQQTPGQGLQFLFEYFSETQRNKGNFPGRFSGRQFSNSRSEMNVSTLELGDSALYLCASRQEYNEQFFGPGTRLTVL.

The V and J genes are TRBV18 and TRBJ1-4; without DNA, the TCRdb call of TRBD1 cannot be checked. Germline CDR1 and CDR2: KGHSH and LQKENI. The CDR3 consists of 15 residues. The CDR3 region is CASSALGVTNEKLFF.

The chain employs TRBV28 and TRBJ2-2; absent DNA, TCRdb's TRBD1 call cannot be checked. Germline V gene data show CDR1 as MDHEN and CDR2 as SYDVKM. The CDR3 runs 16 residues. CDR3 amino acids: CASTLDGRGSTGELFF.

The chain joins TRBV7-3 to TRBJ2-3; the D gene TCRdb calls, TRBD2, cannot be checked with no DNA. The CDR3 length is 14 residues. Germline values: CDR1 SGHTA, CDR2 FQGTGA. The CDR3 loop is CASSSSGITDTQYF. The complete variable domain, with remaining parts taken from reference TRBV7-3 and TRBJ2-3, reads GAGVSQTPSNKVTEKGKYVELRCDPISGHTALYWYRQSLGQGPEFLIYFQGTGAADDSGLPNDRFFAVRPEGSVSTLKIQRTERGDSAVYLCASSSSGITDTQYFGPGTRLTVL.